This is a list of T cell receptor beta chains from one sample in a study of cytomegalovirus exposure and HLA in healthy donors. This table comes from immunoSEQ multiplex PCR, and its TCRdb copy is limited to in-frame clones, with some not included. This table holds 60,000 to 75,000 clones, approximately 96% found once. The sample comprised PBMCs. The receptors shown here come from a man in his late teens or twenties in good health and CMV-seronegative. Each CDR3 is given with its conserved first and last residue. A D gene is named only where the DNA matches it firmly. For some rows the clone size is stated as once, few or many, or as a class when expanded; others skip it.

size | J | V | D | DNA | CDR3
- | TRBJ2-3 | TRBV28 | TRBD1 | TGTGCCAGCAGTTTGCTAAGTGGGACAGTCACAGATACGCAGTATTTT | CASSLLSGTVTDTQYF
- | TRBJ2-5 | TRBV4-3 | TRBD2 | TGCGCCAGCAGCCAAGGGGGCGCCGGGACTAGCGACTACCAAGAGACCCAGTACTTC | CASSQGGAGTSDYQETQYF
- | TRBJ2-3 | TRBV7-2 | - | TGTGCCAGCAGCTCCCAACAGGGCGATACGCAGTATTTT | CASSSQQGDTQYF
- | TRBJ1-1 | TRBV11-3 | - | TGTGCCAGCAGCCGGACAGAGGGCACTGAAGCTTTCTTT | CASSRTEGTEAFF
- | TRBJ1-2 | TRBV5-1 | - | TGCGCCAGCAGCGGCGGAGGGAACGGCTACACCTTC | CASSGGGNGYTF
- | TRBJ1-1 | TRBV19 | - | TGTGCCAGTAGTAGGTTGTCGCGCGGACACATGAACACTGAAGCTTTCTTT | CASSRLSRGHMNTEAFF
- | TRBJ1-2 | TRBV10-3 | - | TGTGCCATCAGTGAGGGCAGCGCTAACTATGGCTACACCTTC | CAISEGSANYGYTF
- | TRBJ1-5 | TRBV6-5 | - | TGTGCCAGCAGTTACCGCACTGCTCAGCCCCAGCATTTT | CASSYRTAQPQHF
- | TRBJ1-3 | TRBV30 | - | TGTGCCTGGAGTGTGGGGCCAGGCGCTGGAAACACCATATATTTT | CAWSVGPGAGNTIYF
once | TRBJ2-5 | TRBV5-1 | TRBD2 | TGCGCCAGCAGCTTGATTGCGGGAGTAAGAGAGACCCAGTACTTC | CASSLIAGVRETQYF
- | TRBJ1-2 | TRBV27 | - | TGTGCCAGCAGTATCAGGGGCCCCAACTATGGCTACACCTTC | CASSIRGPNYGYTF
- | TRBJ2-7 | TRBV28 | TRBD2 | TGTGCCAGCAGCCCTGGGACTAGCGGAAAACTCTCCTACGAGCAGTACTTC | CASSPGTSGKLSYEQYF
- | TRBJ2-5 | TRBV5-6 | - | TGTGCCAGCAGCCCGCGGGGTGGGGGGAGTCGTCGGGAGACCCAGTACTTC | CASSPRGGGSRRETQYF
once | TRBJ1-4 | TRBV6-1 | TRBD1 | TGTGCCAGCAGTGACCGACAGGGCCTTAAGGAAAAACTGTTTTTT | CASSDRQGLKEKLFF
- | TRBJ2-7 | TRBV2 | - | TGTGCCAGCAGTGAAGGGGACAAAGCAAACTCCTACGAGCAGTACTTC | CASSEGDKANSYEQYF
- | TRBJ2-7 | TRBV30 | TRBD1 | TGTGCCTGGAGTGTAAAGCGTGGGACAGGGCCTACCTACGAGCAGTACTTC | CAWSVKRGTGPTYEQYF
- | TRBJ2-3 | TRBV5-1 | TRBD2 | TGCGCCAGCAGCCCGCTCCCAGCGGGGCTATTCACAGATACGCAGTATTTT | CASSPLPAGLFTDTQYF
- | TRBJ1-2 | TRBV19 | TRBD1 | TGTGCCAGTAGTATTGGGACAGACAACTATGGCTACACCTTC | CASSIGTDNYGYTF
- | TRBJ1-1 | TRBV7-9 | - | TGTGCCAGCAGCTTAGGGGACTACTCAGGGGAATCTGAAGCTTTCTTT | CASSLGDYSGESEAFF
- | TRBJ2-2 | TRBV27 | - | TGTGCCAGCAGTTCTGGCCAGTCCGGGGAGCTGTTTTTT | CASSSGQSGELFF
once | TRBJ1-1 | TRBV27 | - | TGTGCCAGCAGTTTATTTGGTGGCAGTCACACTGAAGCTTTCTTT | CASSLFGGSHTEAFF
- | TRBJ2-7 | TRBV7-2 | - | TGTGCCAGCAGCTTAGAGGCCGAGGCATCCTACGAGCAGTACTTC | CASSLEAEASYEQYF
once | TRBJ2-1 | TRBV11-2 | TRBD1 | TGTGCCAGCAGCTCCAACAGGGGTGGCTCCTACAATGAGCAGTTCTTC | CASSSNRGGSYNEQFF
- | TRBJ2-6 | TRBV6-1 | - | TGTGCCAGCAGTGAATGGGGGGGCGCCGGGGCCAACGTCCTGACTTTC | CASSEWGGAGANVLTF
- | TRBJ2-1 | TRBV5-6 | TRBD2 | TGTGCCAGCAGAAGTTTTAGCGGGAGGGACTACAATGAGCAGTTCTTC | CASRSFSGRDYNEQFF
- | TRBJ2-5 | TRBV4-3 | - | TGCGCCAGCAGCCAAGCTGTTGCGCCCCAAGAGACCCAGTACTTC | CASSQAVAPQETQYF
- | TRBJ2-3 | TRBV9 | - | TGTGCCAGCGGGGGGTCAGGGCCCACAGATACGCAGTATTTT | CASGGSGPTDTQYF
- | TRBJ1-6 | TRBV27 | TRBD1 | TGTGCCAGCAGCCGGGGACAGGTGCCCACCTATAATTCACCCCTCCACTTT | CASSRGQVPTYNSPLHF
- | TRBJ1-1 | TRBV2 | TRBD1 | TGTGCCAGCAGTTTGCAGGGGGGGAACACTGAAGCTTTCTTT | CASSLQGGNTEAFF
once | TRBJ1-2 | TRBV9 | - | TGTGCCAGCACCGGGGGGGGACCAGATTATGGCTACACCTTC | CASTGGGPDYGYTF
- | TRBJ2-1 | TRBV7-9 | - | TGTGCCAGCAGCTTCCAGGTATTTTCCTACAATGAGCAGTTCTTC | CASSFQVFSYNEQFF
- | TRBJ1-5 | TRBV19 | TRBD1 | TGTGCCAGTAGTCAATACAGGGGGCCCCAGCATTTT | CASSQYRGPQHF
- | TRBJ2-3 | TRBV27 | - | TGTGCCAGCAGTGCGGACAGAGGCACAGATACGCAGTATTTT | CASSADRGTDTQYF
once | TRBJ2-7 | TRBV7-9 | TRBD1 | TGTGCCAGCAGCGGGCCGGGACAGGGCCCACTTTGGGGTTACGAGCAGTACTTC | CASSGPGQGPLWGYEQYF
- | TRBJ2-2 | TRBV18 | TRBD2 | TGTGCCAGCTCACCAAGCGGGAGTAACACCGGGGAGCTGTTTTTT | CASSPSGSNTGELFF
- | TRBJ1-1 | TRBV6-1 | - | TGTGCCAGCAGTGCTCACACTGAAGCTTTCTTT | CASSAHTEAFF
- | TRBJ1-4 | TRBV18 | TRBD1 | TGTGCCAGCTCACCAAGTTGGGACAGGACTAATGAAAAACTGTTTTTT | CASSPSWDRTNEKLFF
- | TRBJ1-3 | TRBV9 | - | TGTGCCAGCAGCGTAGCCCCAGTAGGAAACACCATATATTTT | CASSVAPVGNTIYF
- | TRBJ2-7 | TRBV4-1 | - | TGCGCCAGCAGCCAAGGCTCGGGTCTCTACGAGCAGTACTTC | CASSQGSGLYEQYF
- | TRBJ2-2 | TRBV5-1 | TRBD1 | TGCGCCAGCAGCTTGGTGCAGGGGGCGAACACCGGGGAGCTGTTTTTT | CASSLVQGANTGELFF
- | TRBJ2-5 | TRBV7-9 | TRBD1 | TGTGCCAGCAGCTTTAAACAGGGGACGAAAGAGACCCAGTACTTC | CASSFKQGTKETQYF
- | TRBJ2-7 | TRBV6-1 | TRBD2 | TGTGCAGCTAGGAGGGCGGGAGACTACGAGCAGTACTTC | CAARRAGDYEQYF
- | TRBJ2-1 | TRBV28 | TRBD2 | TGTGCCGCGAAGGGACTACCCACCTACAATGAGCAGTTCTTC | CAAKGLPTYNEQFF
- | TRBJ2-1 | TRBV11-3 | - | TGTGCCAGCAGCGGGGAGACTGGCAAGGAGCAGTTCTTC | CASSGETGKEQFF
- | TRBJ2-1 | TRBV18 | TRBD2 | TGTGCCAGCTCACCCCCGTCAGGAGCGGGGACCTACAATGAGCAGTTCTTC | CASSPPSGAGTYNEQFF
- | TRBJ1-1 | TRBV5-3 | - | TGTGCCAGAAGCCTTCGGGGGGCTCGTACTGAAGCTTTCTTT | CARSLRGARTEAFF
- | TRBJ2-3 | TRBV7-8 | TRBD2 | TGTGCCAGCAGCTTATTCGGACTAGCGGGAGAGTCGGATACGCAGTATTTT | CASSLFGLAGESDTQYF
- | TRBJ2-4 | TRBV2 | TRBD1 | TGTGCCACCAGGCCGGGACAGGGTGTGGGAAAAAACATTCAGTACTTC | CATRPGQGVGKNIQYF
- | TRBJ1-5 | TRBV27 | TRBD1 | TGTGCCAGCGGGGACAGGGGTTACAATCAGCCCCAGCATTTT | CASGDRGYNQPQHF
- | TRBJ2-1 | TRBV11-1 | TRBD2 | TGTGCCAGCAGCGTTAGCGGGAGGGCCGTGAATGAGCAGTTCTTC | CASSVSGRAVNEQFF
- | TRBJ2-7 | TRBV10-3 | - | TGTGCCATCAGCATCAGGGACGAGCAGTACTTC | CAISIRDEQYF
- | TRBJ2-1 | TRBV10-1 | TRBD1 | TGCGCCAGCAGTGAGGGGACAGGGGGCCATGAGCAGTTCTTC | CASSEGTGGHEQFF
- | TRBJ1-1 | TRBV2 | - | TGTGCCAGCAGTGAAGAGTCGGTCCCACTGCTAAACACTGAAGCTTTCTTT | CASSEESVPLLNTEAFF
- | TRBJ2-6 | TRBV28 | - | TGTGCCAGCAGCGCAGTGGGCAGCCACTCTGGGGCCAACGTCCTGACTTTC | CASSAVGSHSGANVLTF
- | TRBJ1-1 | TRBV7-9 | - | TGTGCCAGCAGCTTAGGAGGGAAAATGACTGAAGCTTTCTTT | CASSLGGKMTEAFF